These 32 T cell receptor beta chains share one sample of origin, sequenced in a study of T cell repertoires in cytomegalovirus infection. TCRdb reprocessed the reads with MiXCR, giving one entry per CDR3 protein. The profile shows approximately 100,000 distinct CDR3 sequences, under 25% of them singletons. Input material: CD8+ T cells from PBMCs. The receptors were gathered from a human donor in good health (CMV status not recorded). Some clones in this sample may be carry-over from other donors' samples.

This chain links TRBV19 with TRBJ1-1; perhaps TRBD1 as D (6 bases). CDR3 size: 13 residues. Trimming left V 4 bases short and J 1 base short, with 7 bases between. Germline V gene sequence: CDR1 LNHDA, CDR2 SQIVND (reference sequence). CDR3 region: CASSRTANTEAFF. The CDR3 region has the DNA TGTGCCAGTAGTAGGACAGCGAACACTGAAGCTTTCTTT.

In its sample, this clonotype was seen many times. The chain has TRBV4-3 and TRBJ2-1; 11 nucleotides line up with TRBD2. The length of the CDR3 is 17 residues. V dropped 3 bases and J dropped 6; count of bases not matched to a gene: 10. Germline values: CDR1 LGHNA, CDR2 YSLEER. The CDR3 nucleotides are TGCGCCAGCAGCCAGAACATACTAGCGGGGGAGCTCAATGAGCAGTTCTTC. Amino acid sequence: CASSQNILAGELNEQFF.

This clonotype was recorded a few times. V is TRBV7-9 and J is TRBJ1-2, with TRBD1 matching over 9 bases. After removal of 6 bases from V and 8 bases from J, the junction contained 7 bases not matched to a gene. The germline V gene has CDR1 SEHNR and CDR2 FQNEAQ (reference sequence). The CDR3 is 13 residues long. The CDR3 protein is CASSRMDRGGYTF. CDR3 nucleotides: TGTGCCAGCAGTCGAATGGACAGGGGCGGCTACACCTTC.

J is TRBJ1-6 and V is TRBV7-9; D remains ambiguous. The germline gives CDR1 SEHNR, CDR2 FQNEAQ (reference sequence). CDR3 length: 15 amino acids. V was shortened by 3 bases and J by 9 bases, with 15 bases between the two germline ends. The CDR3 DNA reads as TGTGCCAGCAGCTTTGACGGGTCGGTACGTTCACCCCTCCACTTT. Protein: CASSFDGSVRSPLHF.

The V call is TRBV6-5, the J call TRBJ2-3; D remains unclear. The germline V gene encodes CDR1 MNHEY and CDR2 SVGAGI. The V gene lost 4 bases and the J gene lost 0 bases, with 17 bases spanning the gap. The CDR3 has 17 residues. The CDR3 protein is CASSFYRPATSTDTQYF. CDR3 nucleotide sequence: TGTGCCAGCAGTTTCTACCGGCCAGCAACTAGCACAGATACGCAGTATTTT.

There are a few counts of this clonotype. V and J are TRBV2 and TRBJ2-5, with a possible D match to TRBD2 (5 bases). Per germline, CDR1 SNHLY and CDR2 FYNNEI. The V and J ends lost 3 bases and 2 bases respectively, with 7 bases between them. This CDR3 has 13 amino acids. This CDR3 is CASSEREQETQYF. CDR3 bases: TGTGCCAGCAGTGAGAGGGAACAAGAGACCCAGTACTTC.

This clonotype was seen repeatedly, ten times or more. V and J are TRBV28 and TRBJ1-1; D not certain. V lost 1 base to trimming and J lost 4 bases, with 7 bases between them. CDR1 and CDR2 (germline): MDHEN, SYDVKM. The CDR3 extends over 13 amino acids. For the CDR3, the DNA is TGTGCCAGCAGTTTATCATATGGCACTGAAGCTTTCTTT. This encodes CASSLSYGTEAFF.

This chain connects TRBV9 to TRBJ2-3; D is perhaps TRBD2 (6 bases). V was cut by 3 bases and J by 4 bases, with 18 bases left in between. CDR1 is SGDLS and CDR2 is YYNGEE in the germline V gene. This CDR3 region has 16 residues. CDR3 loop: CASSAFGGVGPDTQYF. CDR3 in DNA: TGTGCCAGCAGCGCCTTCGGGGGAGTCGGGCCAGATACGCAGTATTTT.

This clonotype was seen at least ten times. V and J are TRBV7-8 and TRBJ2-7, with D possibly TRBD2 on 5 matching bases. The V gene's germline CDR1 is SGHVS and CDR2 FQNEAQ. V lost 3 bases to trimming and J lost 6 bases, with 6 bases between them. There are 11 residues in the CDR3. DNA of the CDR3: TGTGCCAGCAGCTTCGGGATCGAGCAGTACTTC. Translation gives CASSFGIEQYF.

V gene TRBV6-5 combines with J gene TRBJ2-5; 11 bases align to TRBD2. The CDR3 consists of 15 residues. The germline CDR1 and CDR2 sequences are MNHEY and SVGAGI. J lost 0 bases, V lost 7 bases, and 4 bases had no gene match. This CDR3 is CASTSSGGNQETQYF. The CDR3 DNA sequence: TGTGCCAGCACGTCTAGCGGGGGGAACCAAGAGACCCAGTACTTC.

This clonotype was counted between two and nine times. The chain uses TRBV6-1 and TRBJ2-1; no clear D gene. V lost 3 bases, J lost 2 bases, and 5 bases lay in between. From germline, CDR1 is MNHNS and CDR2 SASEGT. This CDR3 is 13 amino acids long. CDR3: CASSDGPYNEQFF. CDR3 nucleotides: TGTGCCAGCAGTGACGGACCCTACAATGAGCAGTTCTTC.

This clonotype occurred a few times. This chain connects TRBV20-1 to TRBJ2-1; 10 positions match TRBD2. Germline-derived CDR1 and CDR2 are DFQATT and SNEGSKA (reference sequence). J lost 5 bases, V lost 6 bases, and 10 bases had no gene match. CDR3 length: 15 amino acids. CDR3 loop: CSAYNLAGGNNEQFF. For the CDR3, the DNA is TGCAGTGCCTACAACTTAGCGGGGGGAAACAATGAGCAGTTCTTC.

The V call is TRBV15, the J call TRBJ2-2; no firm D call. The germline gives CDR1 LNHNV, CDR2 YYDKDF (reference sequence). The CDR3 has 16 residues. Trimming removed 0 bases from V and 7 bases from J, with 15 bases in between. CDR3 DNA: TGTGCCACCAGCAGAGATCCCGACCCCGGAGTCGGGGAGCTGTTTTTT. Its translation is CATSRDPDPGVGELFF.

In the case of this clonotype: A read error may be the cause here, since a much bigger clone is one base away. The CDR3 is CASSLDGRAYEQYF. CDR3 in DNA: TGTGCCAGCAGCTTAGACGGCAGGGCCTACGAGCAGTACTTC. The chain joins TRBV7-6 to TRBJ2-7; weak D call: TRBD1 (5 bases). This CDR3 comprises 14 residues. The germline CDR1 and CDR2 sequences are SGHVS and FNYEAQ. V was trimmed by 1 base and J by 2 bases, leaving 9 bases between them.

This clonotype occurred many times. This chain connects TRBV7-8 to TRBJ2-3, with D possibly being TRBD2 (6 bases). The germline V gene encodes CDR1 SGHVS and CDR2 FQNEAQ. This CDR3 has 15 amino acids. V was cut by 2 bases and J by 0 bases, with 9 bases left in between. CDR3 sequence: CASSLREVSTDTQYF. The CDR3 nucleotides read TGTGCCAGCAGCTTAAGGGAGGTTAGCACAGATACGCAGTATTTT.

The chain employs TRBV7-8 and TRBJ2-1, with D tentatively TRBD1 (6 bases). Trimming took off 7 bases at V and 4 bases at J, with 11 bases between the two ends. The CDR3 is 13 residues long. Germline V gene data show CDR1 as SGHVS and CDR2 as FQNEAQ. In DNA form, the CDR3 reads TGTGCCAGCACCCAGGACAGTTACAATGAGCAGTTCTTC. This codes for CASTQDSYNEQFF.

This clonotype was counted ten times or more. The chain links TRBV5-1 to TRBJ1-1; 8 bases agree with TRBD1. The V and J ends lost 4 bases and 1 base, in that order; junction bases with no gene match: 9. CDR3 length: 16 residues. Germline V gene data show CDR1 as SGHRS and CDR2 as YFSETQ. CDR3 sequence: CASSPTTGAENTEAFF. For the CDR3, the DNA is TGCGCCAGCAGCCCCACGACAGGGGCGGAGAACACTGAAGCTTTCTTT.

This clonotype turned up a few times. This chain connects TRBV6-1 to TRBJ2-3, with D perhaps TRBD2 (6 bases). Trimming took off 5 bases at V and 6 bases at J, with 18 bases between the two ends. Looked up from germline, CDR1 is MNHNS and CDR2 is SASEGT. The CDR3 loop spans 15 amino acids. CDR3 residues: CASSYMGRGMDTQYF. The CDR3 nucleotides read TGTGCCAGCAGTTATATGGGGCGGGGCATGGATACGCAGTATTTT.

This clonotype has a count of ten or more. The rearrangement links TRBV7-2 to TRBJ2-3; 10 bases agree with TRBD2. CDR1 SGHTA and CDR2 FQGNSA come from the germline V gene. The CDR3 runs to 14 residues. With 10 bases clipped from V and 6 bases from J, the junction kept 10 bases outside the gene matches. CDR3 bases: TGTGCCAATCTCCCTAGCGGGAGCTCCGATACGCAGTATTTT. This gives the protein CANLPSGSSDTQYF.

The chain carries TRBV5-1 and TRBJ2-2, with unresolved D. The germline V and J ends were trimmed by 5 bases and 2 bases, with 10 bases remaining between them. CDR3 length: 14 amino acids. Germline lookup yields CDR1 SGHRS and CDR2 YFSETQ. The CDR3 loop reads CASSMPPNTGELFF. The DNA of the CDR3 is TGCGCCAGCAGTATGCCCCCTAACACCGGGGAGCTGTTTTTT.

This clonotype was found many times. This chain joins TRBV7-9 and TRBJ2-7, with D tentatively TRBD2 (7 bases). The CDR3 consists of 14 residues. Trimming took off 0 bases at V and 5 bases at J, with 11 bases between the two ends. Germline lookup yields CDR1 SEHNR and CDR2 FQNEAQ (reference sequence). CDR3 sequence (DNA): TGTGCCAGCAGCTTAGCGGGGGGGGGCGACGAGCAGTACTTC. Protein: CASSLAGGGDEQYF.

Note on this clonotype: A much larger clone lies a single base off, so this may be a read error. The V gene is TRBV7-6, the J gene TRBJ1-3; possibly TRBD1 for D (5 bases). V lost 5 bases to trimming and J lost 0 bases, with 11 bases between them. CDR3 length: 15 amino acids. From germline, CDR1 is SGHVS and CDR2 FNYEAQ. The CDR3 reads CASSREGSSGNTIYF. CDR3 coding DNA: TGTGCCAGCAGCCGAGAGGGGAGCTCTGGAAACACCATATATTTT.

This clonotype was seen once. The V gene is TRBV6-2 or TRBV6-3, the J gene TRBJ1-1; maybe TRBD1 (5 bases). CDR1 is MNHEY, CDR2 SVGEGT, per germline. With 0 bases removed from V and 0 bases from J, the gap between germline ends came to 11 bases. The CDR3 has 16 amino acids. CDR3 coding DNA: TGTGCCAGCAGTTACTCTTTAGGGACCATGAACACTGAAGCTTTCTTT. It specifies CASSYSLGTMNTEAFF.

The rearrangement links TRBV6-2 or TRBV6-3 to TRBJ2-5; D is undetermined. Per the germline V gene, CDR1 is MNHEY and CDR2 is SVGEGT. Trimming removed 6 bases from V and 5 bases from J, with 10 bases in between. This CDR3 comprises 12 residues. The CDR3 sequence is CASRTTGETQYF. The CDR3 DNA follows: TGTGCCAGCAGAACAACCGGGGAGACCCAGTACTTC.

This clonotype showed up many times. The chain links TRBV7-8 to TRBJ2-7; 9 bases match TRBD1. V dropped 5 bases and J dropped 1; count of bases not matched to a gene: 6. The CDR3 is made up of 15 amino acids. Germline CDR1 reads SGHVS; CDR2 reads FQNEAQ. The CDR3 loop reads CASSTRQGGSYEQYF. Written as DNA, the CDR3 is TGTGCCAGCAGCACCCGACAGGGGGGGTCCTACGAGCAGTACTTC. The variable domain in full, with the rest retrieved from reference TRBV7-8 and TRBJ2-7, is GAGVSQSPRYKVAKRGQDVALRCDPISGHVSLFWYQQALGQGPEFLTYFQNEAQLDKSGLPSDRFFAERPEGSVSTLKIQRTQQEDSAVYLCASSTRQGGSYEQYFGPGTRLTVT.

The chain is built from TRBV6-2 or TRBV6-3 and TRBJ2-1, with TRBD2 matching over 14 bases. CDR1 and CDR2 from the germline V gene are MNHEY and SVGEGT. The CDR3 sequence is 16 residues long. Unmatched junction bases numbered 5, after V lost 4 bases and J lost 6 bases. The CDR3, as DNA: TGTGCCAGCAGTTGGGGACTAGCGGGAGCGGGCAATGAGCAGTTCTTC. It yields the protein CASSWGLAGAGNEQFF.

This clonotype was detected once. A junction end diverges from the germline sequence, so it may reflect a read error. This chain joins TRBV7-2 and TRBJ1-6, with a weak D call TRBD1 (6 bases). Germline V lookup: CDR1 SGHTA, CDR2 FQGNSA. The CDR3 is made up of 15 amino acids. CDR3 coding DNA: TGTGCCAGCAGCTTGAAAACAGGGAGTAATTCATCCCTCCACTTT. Translation: CASSLKTGSNSSLHF.

The chain combines TRBV9 with TRBJ2-1; possibly TRBD1 for D (5 bases). The V gene's germline CDR1 is SGDLS and CDR2 YYNGEE. The V end was cut by 0 bases, the J end by 8 bases, with 15 bases between. This CDR3 has 15 residues. CDR3 in DNA: TGTGCCAGCAGCGTAGATCAGGGTGTTATAGATGAGCAGTTCTTC. Translation: CASSVDQGVIDEQFF.

To note about this clonotype: It may be a read error: a sequence one base away is much more abundant. The chain carries TRBV5-3 and TRBJ2-5; D could derive from TRBD1 or TRBD2 (5 bases each). TRBV5-3 is identified as an open reading frame with a role that is uncertain. The length of the CDR3 is 13 residues. CDR3 sequence (DNA): TGTGCCAGCAGCTTGGGGACGCGCCGGGCCCAGTACTTC. Its translation is CASSLGTRRAQYF.

The J gene is TRBJ2-2, the V gene TRBV4-2; 7 nucleotides agree with TRBD1. V dropped 4 bases and J dropped 2; count of bases not matched to a gene: 7. Germline-derived CDR1 and CDR2 are LGHNA and YNFKEQ. This CDR3 has 16 residues. DNA of the CDR3: TGTGCCAGCAGCCCCCTCGGACAGGACAACACCGGGGAGCTGTTTTTT. It specifies CASSPLGQDNTGELFF.

The rearrangement uses TRBV6-5 and TRBJ1-3, with 9 bases fitting TRBD1. The CDR3 is 15 amino acids. The germline CDR1 and CDR2 sequences are MNHEY and SVGAGI. V lost 2 bases to trimming and J lost 3 bases; unmatched junction nucleotides: 2. CDR3 protein: CASSYGTGNGNTIYF. The CDR3 nucleotides are TGTGCCAGCAGTTACGGGACAGGGAATGGAAACACCATATATTTT.

This clonotype has more than one count but fewer than ten. The rearrangement links TRBV14 to TRBJ1-2; D unclear. The V gene's germline CDR1 is SGHDN and CDR2 FVKESK. V was clipped by 1 base and J by 7 bases, with 13 bases between them. This CDR3 is 14 amino acids long. The CDR3: CASSQAIMGAGYTF. DNA for the CDR3: TGTGCCAGCAGCCAAGCCATTATGGGAGCTGGCTACACCTTC.